The 26 T cell receptor beta chains listed next were all sequenced from one sample in a study of T cell responses to AZD1222 COVID-19 vaccine (dated by TCRdb to the early 2020s). The receptor library was made with the immunoSEQ multiplex PCR assay. TCRdb holds this immuneACCESS table with in-frame rearrangements only. Some clones are missing; in checked studies, unresolved V genes explain under half, and the rest has no known cause. A total of around 150,000 clones appear in this sample, around 90% of them only once. 1.9% of the sample goes to the ten largest clones. The sample's time point label, in plain terms: baseline before first vaccination. The sequenced sample was peripheral blood, obtained on day 0 of AZD1222 vaccination. These receptors were taken from an adult in good health.

V and J are TRBV28 and TRBJ2-2; D remains unclear. This CDR3 contains 14 residues. V gave up 2 bases and J gave up 10 bases, with 14 bases separating them. The germline gives CDR1 MDHEN, CDR2 SYDVKM. The CDR3 loop reads CASSLVRGPEELFF. Written as DNA, the CDR3 is TGTGCCAGCAGTTTAGTCCGAGGTCCAGAGGAGCTGTTTTTT.

This chain links TRBV6-5 with TRBJ1-2; 8 nucleotides match TRBD1. CDR1 and CDR2 from the germline V gene are MNHEY and SVGAGI. J gave up 4 bases and V 6 bases, and 4 bases lay outside the gene matches. The CDR3 sequence is 13 residues long. CDR3 amino acids: CASRKTGGYGYTF. In nucleotides, the CDR3 is TGTGCCAGCAGAAAAACAGGGGGCTATGGCTACACCTTC.

V usage is TRBV4-1 and J usage is TRBJ2-2; 7 bases map to TRBD2. J gave up 7 bases and V 5 bases, and 10 bases lay outside the gene matches. Germline V gene lookup returns CDR1 MGHRA and CDR2 YSYEKL. CDR3 length equals 15 residues. CDR3 bases: TGCGCCAGCAGCTCGGGCGGGGGTTTGCGCGGGGAGCTGTTTTTT. Translating it yields CASSSGGGLRGELFF.

The rearrangement joins TRBV7-9 to TRBJ1-1, with no clear D. Trimming removed 3 bases at V and 2 bases at J, with 7 bases between. The CDR3 loop spans 13 amino acids. CDR1 SEHNR and CDR2 FQNEAQ come from the germline V gene (reference sequence). CDR3: CASSFPTNTEAFF. CDR3 DNA: TGTGCCAGCAGCTTTCCGACCAACACTGAAGCTTTCTTT.

The CDR3, as DNA: TGTGCCAGCAGTACGGGACTAGCGGGAGGGCCCGTCGGGGAGCTGTTTTTT. Protein sequence: CASSTGLAGGPVGELFF. This chain uses TRBV5-4 with TRBJ2-2; TRBD2 agrees at 16 bases. This CDR3 is built from 17 residues. V shed 5 bases and J 7 bases; nucleotides not matched to a gene: 8. CDR1 and CDR2 (germline): SGHNT, YYREEE (reference sequence).

The sample holds one count of this clone. The chain couples TRBV4-3 to TRBJ1-1; D call uncertain. Germline CDR1 is LGHNA and CDR2 is YSLEER. The V gene lost 0 bases and the J gene lost 4 bases, with 18 bases spanning the gap. The CDR3 totals 17 residues. The CDR3 sequence is CASSQDPVHGVTTEAFF. CDR3 DNA sequence: TGCGCCAGCAGCCAAGATCCTGTGCACGGGGTGACCACTGAAGCTTTCTTT.

As regards this clone: The junction departs from the called germline gene at one end, perhaps through a read error. The J gene is TRBJ2-4, the V gene TRBV4-2; TRBD2 aligns across 7 bases. This CDR3 has 19 residues. Germline-derived CDR1 and CDR2 are LGHNA and YNFKEQ. CDR3 nucleotide sequence: TGTGCCAGCAGCCAAGGGGGGTCGTTTGGCGGGAGAGCCCAAAACATTCAGTACTTC. Encoded protein: CASSQGGSFGGRAQNIQYF.

The rearrangement joins TRBV5-4 to TRBJ2-1, with TRBD2 matching over 8 bases. There are 16 residues in the CDR3. V lost 2 bases, J lost 7 bases, and 11 bases stayed unmatched. CDR1 and CDR2 (germline): SGHNT, YYREEE (reference sequence). The CDR3 is CASSFPAGVMGNEQFF. CDR3 bases: TGTGCCAGCAGCTTTCCAGCGGGAGTAATGGGAAATGAGCAGTTCTTC.

The chain links TRBV7-2 to TRBJ2-5, with D possibly being TRBD2 (5 bases). With 6 bases removed from V and 5 bases from J, the gap between germline ends came to 10 bases. The CDR3 contains 12 residues. CDR1 is SGHTA, CDR2 FQGNSA, per germline. DNA of the CDR3: TGTGCCAGCAGTCCTAGGAGGGAGACCCAGTACTTC. Residues: CASSPRRETQYF.

V usage is TRBV6-5 and J usage is TRBJ1-2; D may be TRBD1 (5 bases). The V gene lost 0 bases and the J gene lost 4 bases, with 12 bases spanning the gap. CDR1 is MNHEY and CDR2 is SVGAGI in the germline V gene. This CDR3 has 15 amino acids. CDR3 residues: CASSYSTTGFYGYTF. The DNA of the CDR3 is TGTGCCAGCAGTTACTCAACTACAGGATTCTATGGCTACACCTTC.

In nucleotides, the CDR3 is TGTGCCAGCAGCTCCCTTGGGGTTTCGAGTGAGACCCAGTACTTC. It translates to CASSSLGVSSETQYF. The chain recombines TRBV6-5 with TRBJ2-5; no reliable D call. This CDR3 has 15 amino acids. Between the trimmed V and J ends, which lost 6 bases and 5 bases, there was a span of 19 bases. Germline loops: CDR1 MNHEY, CDR2 SVGAGI.

DNA of the CDR3: TGTGCCAGCAGCATCACTAGCGGGCTTTCCTACGAGCAGTACTTC. Its translation is CASSITSGLSYEQYF. The chain couples TRBV7-6 to TRBJ2-7; 9 bases align to TRBD2. The V and J ends lost 5 bases and 1 base, in that order; junction bases with no gene match: 6. The germline gives CDR1 SGHVS, CDR2 FNYEAQ. CDR3 length equals 15 residues.

This chain links TRBV2 with TRBJ2-3; TRBD2 aligns across 10 bases. Germline V gives CDR1 SNHLY, CDR2 FYNNEI. The V segment lost 6 bases and the J segment 2 bases; nucleotides outside the gene matches: 8. The CDR3 is made up of 16 amino acids. CDR3 DNA sequence: TGTGCCAGCAGATATTTAGCGGGAGGCCTCACAGATACGCAGTATTTT. It specifies CASRYLAGGLTDTQYF.

The rearrangement uses TRBV9 and TRBJ1-5, with D possibly matching TRBD1 (6 bases). Between the trimmed V and J ends, which lost 3 bases and 1 base, there was a span of 11 bases. Germline V gene data show CDR1 as SGDLS and CDR2 as YYNGEE. This CDR3 is 15 amino acids long. This chain's CDR3 is CASSEGGGSNQPQHF. The CDR3 DNA follows: TGTGCCAGCAGCGAGGGGGGCGGGAGCAATCAGCCCCAGCATTTT.

The V call is TRBV6-4, the J call TRBJ1-1; D possibly corresponds to TRBD1 (5 bases). Trimming stripped 6 bases from V and 0 bases from J, with 11 bases between. The CDR3 consists of 14 residues. Germline CDR1 reads MRHNA; CDR2 reads SNTAGT. CDR3 amino acids: CASRTDSMNTEAFF. The CDR3 DNA reads as TGTGCCAGCAGGACCGACAGCATGAACACTGAAGCTTTCTTT.

The chain is built from TRBV4-2 and TRBJ2-3; D is unresolved. Trimming stripped 1 base from V and 4 bases from J, with 6 bases between. From germline, CDR1 is LGHNA and CDR2 YNFKEQ. CDR3 size: 13 residues. Here the CDR3 DNA reads TGTGCCAGCAGCCAAGGTCTTCCAGATACGCAGTATTTT. This translates into CASSQGLPDTQYF.

V gene TRBV6-2 or TRBV6-3 combines with J gene TRBJ1-2; weak D call: TRBD1 (5 bases). There are 15 residues in the CDR3. V lost 5 bases and J lost 4, with 17 bases in between. Germline values: CDR1 MNHEY, CDR2 SVGEGT. CDR3 sequence: CASSPPPGTIYGYTF. The CDR3 DNA reads as TGTGCCAGCAGTCCCCCGCCAGGGACCATCTATGGCTACACCTTC.

This sequence joins TRBV2 and TRBJ2-1; the match to TRBD2 covers 9 bases. This CDR3 is 15 amino acids long. V lost 6 bases to trimming and J lost 4 bases; unmatched junction nucleotides: 7. Germline lookup yields CDR1 SNHLY and CDR2 FYNNEI. DNA of the CDR3: TGTGCCAGCAGAGAGGCTAGCGGGACATACAATGAGCAGTTCTTC. This codes for CASREASGTYNEQFF.

This clone was found once. The chain joins TRBV10-1 to TRBJ1-5; D ambiguous. This CDR3 spans 15 amino acids. Trimming took off 4 bases at V and 4 bases at J, with 14 bases between the two ends. Germline lookup yields CDR1 WNHNN and CDR2 SYGVQD (reference sequence). The CDR3 sequence: CASSAYKGLNQPQHF. For the CDR3, the DNA is TGCGCCAGCAGTGCATACAAGGGCCTAAATCAGCCCCAGCATTTT.

The gene calls are TRBV27 and TRBJ1-1, with D possibly TRBD1 on 6 matching bases. Germline V gene sequence: CDR1 MNHEY, CDR2 SMNVEV (reference sequence). The CDR3 consists of 15 residues. Trimming took off 2 bases at V and 1 base at J, with 11 bases between the two ends. The CDR3 DNA is TGTGCCAGCAGTTTAGGGCCAGGGGCGAACACTGAAGCTTTCTTT. It translates to CASSLGPGANTEAFF.

The chain couples TRBV6-6 to TRBJ1-4, with D uncertain. The CDR3 runs to 16 residues. V was trimmed by 2 bases and J by 6 bases, leaving 16 bases between them. The germline V gene encodes CDR1 MNHNY and CDR2 SVGAGI (reference sequence). The CDR3 nucleotides read TGTGCCAGCAGTTACCCTTCGGGGAGGGAGGATGAAAAACTGTTTTTT. It translates to CASSYPSGREDEKLFF.

This chain links TRBV6-2 or TRBV6-3 with TRBJ1-3, with D hard to call. V was cut by 5 bases and J by 0 bases, with 14 bases left in between. This CDR3 has 16 amino acids. From germline, CDR1 is MNHEY and CDR2 SVGEGT. The CDR3 protein is CASSRPPAGSGNTIYF. The CDR3 coding sequence is TGTGCCAGCAGTCGACCCCCAGCAGGCTCTGGAAACACCATATATTTT.

This sequence joins TRBV5-1 and TRBJ1-2; D is undetermined. Germline V gene lookup returns CDR1 SGHRS and CDR2 YFSETQ. The CDR3 runs to 14 residues. The germline V and J ends were trimmed by 0 bases and 7 bases, with 13 bases remaining between them. In nucleotides, the CDR3 is TGCGCCAGCAGCTTGGAGCCAACGGGGAGTGGCTACACCTTC. Translated, it gives CASSLEPTGSGYTF.

This sequence joins TRBV12-3 or TRBV12-4 and TRBJ1-3; D not certain. The CDR3 length is 12 residues. V gave up 3 bases and J gave up 7 bases, with 7 bases separating them. CDR3 amino acids: CASSFDENTIYF. For the CDR3, the DNA is TGTGCCAGCAGTTTTGATGAGAACACCATATATTTT.

The rearrangement joins TRBV5-1 to TRBJ1-2; no definite D call. CDR1 and CDR2 (germline): SGHRS, YFSETQ. V was clipped by 4 bases and J by 6 bases, with 13 bases between them. The CDR3 is made up of 13 amino acids. CDR3 nucleotides: TGCGCCAGCAGCCCTCAATCATCGGATGGCTACACCTTC. Its protein product is CASSPQSSDGYTF. Drawing the rest from reference TRBV5-1 and TRBJ1-2, the complete variable domain is KAGVTQTPRYLIKTRGQQVTLSCSPISGHRSVSWYQQTPGQGLQFLFEYFSETQRNKGNFPGRFSGRQFSNSRSEMNVSTLELGDSALYLCASSPQSSDGYTFGSGTRLTVV.

This sequence joins TRBV7-6 and TRBJ2-5; TRBD1 is a possible D gene (6 bases). Germline CDR1 is SGHVS and CDR2 is FNYEAQ. This CDR3 is built from 14 residues. V was trimmed by 5 bases and J by 5 bases, leaving 15 bases between them. This CDR3 reads CASSGDKGWETQYF. In DNA form, the CDR3 reads TGTGCCAGCAGCGGGGACAAGGGTTGGGAGACCCAGTACTTC.